The 30 T cell receptor beta chains reported below all come from one sample, sequenced in a study of shared clonotypes between healthy human individuals. Only in-frame clones appear in the TCRdb table, and some are missing; sequencing was by immunoSEQ multiplex PCR. The sample carries approximately 2,300,000 clones, 85% to 95% recorded once. The sequencing sample was made of naive CD4+ T cells from PBMCs. Subset meaning: CD45RA+ positively selected. All receptors derive from a man younger than 35 in good health. Some clones in this sample may be carry-over from other donors' samples.

DNA of the CDR3: TGCGCCAGCAGTCAAAACCGACAGTTTAACTATGGCTACACCTTC. Translated, it gives CASSQNRQFNYGYTF. This chain connects TRBV23-1 to TRBJ1-2; weak D call: TRBD1 (5 bases). TRBV23-1 qualifies as an ORF whose function is uncertain. The length of the CDR3 is 15 residues. Trimming removed 2 bases from V and 1 base from J, with 11 bases in between.

CDR3 protein: CASSSASGSNEQFF. Here the CDR3 DNA reads TGTGCCAGCAGCTCGGCTAGCGGGAGCAATGAGCAGTTCTTC. The chain employs TRBV5-5 and TRBJ2-1, with 10 nucleotides matching TRBD2. Germline V gives CDR1 SGHKS, CDR2 YYEKEE (reference sequence). This CDR3 is 14 amino acids long. Trimming at V came to 3 bases and at J to 6 bases, leaving 3 bases not matched to a gene.

The rearrangement uses TRBV15 and TRBJ2-3; either TRBD1 or TRBD2 may fit D (5 bases each). The CDR3 runs to 18 residues. V gave up 0 bases and J gave up 2 bases, with 18 bases separating them. CDR1 is LNHNV and CDR2 is YYDKDF in the germline V gene (reference sequence). The CDR3 DNA follows: TGTGCCACCAGCAGAGATATCCGGGGACGGTCGTCCACAGATACGCAGTATTTT. It encodes CATSRDIRGRSSTDTQYF. The full variable domain, with the rest looked up from reference TRBV15 and TRBJ2-3, is DAMVIQNPRYQVTQFGKPVTLSCSQTLNHNVMYWYQQKSSQAPKLLFHYYDKDFNNEADTPDNFQSRRPNTSFCFLDIRSPGLGDTAMYLCATSRDIRGRSSTDTQYFGPGTRLTVL.

This chain joins TRBV28 and TRBJ2-5, with no clear D. CDR1 is MDHEN and CDR2 is SYDVKM in the germline V gene. The CDR3 spans 13 residues. Trimming pared 3 bases from V and 8 bases from J, leaving 13 bases between. CDR3 loop: CASSLLGSETQYF. The CDR3 DNA follows: TGTGCCAGCAGTTTGCTGGGATCGGAAACCCAGTACTTC. Full variable domain (missing parts from reference TRBV28 and TRBJ2-5): DVKVTQSSRYLVKRTGEKVFLECVQDMDHENMFWYRQDPGLGLRLIYFSYDVKMKEKGDIPEGYSVSREKKERFSLILESASTNQTSMYLCASSLLGSETQYFGPGTRLLVL.

This clone was detected once. The V gene is TRBV5-4, the J gene TRBJ1-2; a weak D match, TRBD1 (5 bases). The CDR3 covers 15 residues. Trimming left V 0 bases short and J 8 bases short, with 17 bases between. In germline, CDR1 is SGHNT, CDR2 YYREEE (reference sequence). The CDR3 reads CASSLAVGLPGGYTF. The CDR3 DNA reads as TGTGCCAGCAGCTTGGCTGTGGGGCTCCCTGGGGGCTACACCTTC.

V is TRBV29-1 and J is TRBJ2-7; 11 positions match TRBD1. This CDR3 is 16 amino acids long. Germline CDR1 and CDR2: SQVTM and ANQGSEA. Germline trimming cut 5 bases from V and 4 bases from J; bases unmatched to any gene: 13. The CDR3 loop is CSVRINGQGALYEQYF. CDR3 DNA sequence: TGCAGCGTTCGAATCAATGGACAGGGGGCGCTATACGAGCAGTACTTC.

The chain uses TRBV15 and TRBJ2-7; 8 bases agree with TRBD1. The CDR3 covers 14 residues. Looked up from germline, CDR1 is LNHNV and CDR2 is YYDKDF (reference sequence). J was trimmed by 5 bases and V by 0 bases; bases with no gene match: 3. The CDR3 DNA sequence: TGTGCCACCAGCAGAGAAACAGGGGGACACGAGCAGTACTTC. Its translation is CATSRETGGHEQYF.

This chain joins TRBV7-9 and TRBJ2-7, with D perhaps matching TRBD2 (5 bases). The V and J ends lost 0 bases and 2 bases respectively, with 14 bases between them. Germline CDR1 and CDR2: SEHNR and FQNEAQ (reference sequence). There are 16 residues in the CDR3. CDR3 bases: TGTGCCAGCAGCTTAGCTAGTGTGAGCGGAGCCTACGAGCAGTACTTC. This gives the protein CASSLASVSGAYEQYF.

This sequence joins TRBV7-2 and TRBJ1-2; D is undetermined. Germline CDR1 reads SGHTA; CDR2 reads FQGNSA. CDR3 length equals 17 residues. The V gene lost 1 base and the J gene lost 2 bases, with 17 bases spanning the gap. Written as DNA, the CDR3 is TGTGCCAGCAGCTTAGTAGGCGGTGGAGCTCTGAACTATGGCTACACCTTC. This gives the protein CASSLVGGGALNYGYTF.

The chain carries TRBV11-2 and TRBJ2-5; no reliable D call. Looked up from germline, CDR1 is SGHAT and CDR2 is FQNNGV. V lost 1 base, J lost 2 bases, and 5 bases lay in between. This CDR3 comprises 13 residues. The CDR3 sequence: CASSLGFQETQYF. CDR3 nucleotide sequence: TGTGCCAGCAGCTTAGGGTTTCAAGAGACCCAGTACTTC.

The chain carries TRBV5-1 and TRBJ2-2; the D is unclear. Per the germline V gene, CDR1 is SGHRS and CDR2 is YFSETQ. The CDR3 runs 15 residues. Trimming pared 6 bases from V and 5 bases from J, leaving 17 bases between. As DNA, the CDR3 is TGCGCCAGCACAGATTTGGGAACAGAAACCGGGGAGCTGTTTTTT. Residues: CASTDLGTETGELFF.

The V gene is TRBV4-1, the J gene TRBJ2-3; unclear D gene. The CDR3 consists of 13 residues. CDR1 MGHRA and CDR2 YSYEKL come from the germline V gene. Trimming shortened V by 10 bases and J by 2 bases, and 13 bases separated the two germline ends. The CDR3 region is CATSVSPTDTQYF. CDR3 sequence (DNA): TGCGCCACCAGTGTGAGCCCCACAGATACGCAGTATTTT.

In the case of this clone: This CDR3 is also generated by other DNA sequences in the sample. V gene TRBV6-6 combines with J gene TRBJ2-5; the D is unclear. The length of the CDR3 is 14 residues. V lost 0 bases to trimming and J lost 5 bases, with 10 bases between them. The V gene's germline CDR1 is MNHNY and CDR2 SVGAGI (reference sequence). The DNA of the CDR3 is TGTGCCAGCAGTTACTCGGGCGGTGGGGAGACCCAGTACTTC. Translated, it gives CASSYSGGGETQYF.

This clone was detected only a few times. The gene calls are TRBV30 and TRBJ1-5; D unclear. Germline lookup yields CDR1 GTSNPN and CDR2 SVGIG (reference sequence). Trimming removed 2 bases at V and 1 base at J, with 9 bases between. The CDR3 has 14 amino acids. The CDR3 reads CAWSLQTSNQPQHF. The DNA of the CDR3 is TGTGCCTGGAGTCTACAGACAAGCAATCAGCCCCAGCATTTT.

This chain connects TRBV5-6 to TRBJ2-7; possibly TRBD1 or TRBD2 for D (5 bases each). Germline V gene sequence: CDR1 SGHDT, CDR2 YYEEEE. The CDR3 totals 16 residues. The V and J ends lost 4 bases and 0 bases respectively, with 17 bases between them. Here the CDR3 reads CASSETSGTFSYEQYF. For the CDR3, the DNA is TGTGCCAGCAGCGAAACTTCCGGGACGTTCTCCTACGAGCAGTACTTC.

V is TRBV6-1 and J is TRBJ2-7, with 7 bases fitting TRBD2. CDR3 length: 12 amino acids. The J segment lost 6 bases and the V segment lost 2 bases, leaving 1 base of the junction unmatched. Germline-derived CDR1 and CDR2 are MNHNS and SASEGT. The CDR3 DNA reads as TGTGCCAGCAGTGAATGGACTAGCGAGCAGTACTTC. Translated: CASSEWTSEQYF.

Note on this clone: The identical CDR3 is also encoded by other nucleotide sequences in the sample. The chain has TRBV30 and TRBJ2-7; D unclear. The V and J ends lost 1 base and 1 base respectively, with 5 bases between them. This CDR3 comprises 12 residues. In germline, CDR1 is GTSNPN, CDR2 SVGIG (reference sequence). Here the CDR3 reads CAWSGGSYEQYF. Written as DNA, the CDR3 is TGTGCCTGGAGTGGTGGGTCCTACGAGCAGTACTTC.

The rearrangement links TRBV5-1 to TRBJ2-5, with D perhaps TRBD1 (6 bases). The J call may not be correct, given that the DNA end is closer to TRBJ2-7. This CDR3 is built from 14 residues. Per germline, CDR1 SGHRS and CDR2 YFSETQ. The CDR3 DNA sequence: TGCGCCAGCAGTCGGTCAGGGGCGGACTACGAGCAGTACTTC. This gives the protein CASSRSGADYEQYF.

The chain links TRBV5-4 to TRBJ2-2, with 13 bases identical to TRBD2. V lost 4 bases, J lost 7 bases, and 7 bases stayed unmatched. CDR1 and CDR2 from the germline V gene are SGHNT and YYREEE (reference sequence). The CDR3 runs to 16 residues. The CDR3 bases are TGTGCCAGCAGCGCGGGACTAGCGGGACAGGTCGGGGAGCTGTTTTTT. Its protein is CASSAGLAGQVGELFF.

This clone was seen a few times. Mismatch with germline at one junction end may stem from a read error. The rearrangement uses TRBV30 and TRBJ1-2; D is undetermined. The CDR3 consists of 13 residues. The V gene's germline CDR1 is GTSNPN and CDR2 SVGIG (reference sequence). Here the CDR3 reads CAWDAAPNYGYTF. The CDR3 DNA reads TGTGCCTGGGACGCTGCGCCTAATTATGGCTACACCTTC. The entire variable domain, with the rest obtained from reference TRBV30 and TRBJ1-2, is as follows: SQTIHQWPATLVQPVGSPLSLECTVEGTSNPNLYWYRQAAGRGLQLLFYSVGIGQISSEVPQNLSASRPQDRQFILSSKKLLLSDSGFYLCAWDAAPNYGYTFGSGTRLTVV.

To note about this clone: Different DNA sequences within this sample yield the same CDR3. V usage is TRBV9 and J usage is TRBJ1-5, with a possible D match to TRBD1 (6 bases). CDR1 is SGDLS and CDR2 is YYNGEE in the germline V gene. Between the trimmed V and J ends, which lost 0 bases and 10 bases, there was a span of 11 bases. This CDR3 has 13 residues. The CDR3 DNA sequence: TGTGCCAGCAGCGTAGCGGGGGGGCAACCCCAGCATTTT. Translating it yields CASSVAGGQPQHF.

Regarding this clone: Other DNA sequences in this sample translate to the same CDR3. The chain couples TRBV7-2 to TRBJ1-5, with D possibly matching TRBD1 (5 bases). The length of the CDR3 is 13 residues. The V gene lost 3 bases and the J gene lost 7 bases, with 10 bases spanning the gap. CDR1 is SGHTA and CDR2 is FQGNSA in the germline V gene. The CDR3 loop reads CASSFGGGQPQHF. In DNA form, the CDR3 reads TGTGCCAGCAGCTTTGGGGGTGGACAGCCCCAGCATTTT.

This clone appeared once. This rearrangement joins TRBV14 to TRBJ1-6; unclear D gene. Germline lookup yields CDR1 SGHDN and CDR2 FVKESK. Trimming pared 5 bases from V and 13 bases from J, leaving 15 bases between. This CDR3 has 13 amino acids. CDR3: CASSSLGARPLHF. In DNA, the CDR3 is TGTGCCAGCAGCTCCCTGGGAGCGAGGCCCCTCCACTTT. Together with reference TRBV14 and TRBJ1-6, the CDR3 gives the full variable domain: EAGVTQFPSHSVIEKGQTVTLRCDPISGHDNLYWYRRVMGKEIKFLLHFVKESKQDESGMPNNRFLAERTGGTYSTLKVQPAELEDSGVYFCASSSLGARPLHFGNGTRLTVT.

Here the CDR3 DNA reads TGTGCCGGGAAAACAGAAACCTACGAGCAGTACTTC. Protein: CAGKTETYEQYF. The V call is TRBV21-1, the J call TRBJ2-7. TRBV21-1 is an annotated pseudogene. The CDR3 consists of 12 residues.

Concerning this clone: A junction boundary mismatches the germline segment, possibly from a read error. The chain is built from TRBV27 and TRBJ2-2, with D perhaps TRBD1 (6 bases). Germline V lookup: CDR1 MNHEY, CDR2 SMNVEV (reference sequence). The CDR3 spans 15 residues. The DNA of the CDR3 is TGTGCCAGCAGTATATCAGGGGTGAACACCGGGGAGCTGTTTTTT. Translation: CASSISGVNTGELFF.

V gene TRBV4-1 combines with J gene TRBJ2-7, with D possibly matching TRBD1 (5 bases). Germline V gives CDR1 MGHRA, CDR2 YSYEKL. The CDR3 loop spans 15 amino acids. Trimming removed 2 bases at V and 2 bases at J, with 13 bases between. CDR3 loop: CASSQPQGATYEQYF. The CDR3, as DNA: TGCGCCAGCAGCCAACCTCAGGGTGCCACCTACGAGCAGTACTTC.

This rearrangement joins TRBV28 to TRBJ2-2, with a weak D call TRBD1 (5 bases). This CDR3 region has 15 residues. Germline assignment: CDR1 MDHEN and CDR2 SYDVKM. V was trimmed by 5 bases and J by 0 bases, leaving 10 bases between them. The CDR3 loop reads CASSRQTANTGELFF. The CDR3 nucleotides read TGTGCCAGCAGTCGACAGACCGCGAACACCGGGGAGCTGTTTTTT.

This sequence joins TRBV10-1 and TRBJ1-1, with D possibly being TRBD1 (5 bases). V shed 6 bases and J shed 8 bases, with 13 bases lying between them. The CDR3 runs 12 residues. CDR1 is WNHNN, CDR2 SYGVQD, per germline (reference sequence). Here the CDR3 reads CASRSRDSEAFF. CDR3 bases: TGCGCCAGCAGGTCCAGGGATTCCGAAGCTTTCTTT.

This chain links TRBV28 with TRBJ1-3; no clear D gene. V was clipped by 3 bases and J by 7 bases, with 10 bases between them. The germline CDR1 and CDR2 sequences are MDHEN and SYDVKM. The CDR3 is 13 amino acids. In DNA, the CDR3 is TGTGCCAGCAGTTTCACGACGGCGAACACCATATATTTT. The encoded protein is CASSFTTANTIYF.

The chain employs TRBV5-6 and TRBJ2-1; D gene ambiguous. V was shortened by 3 bases and J by 6 bases, with 22 bases between the two germline ends. Germline CDR1 and CDR2: SGHDT and YYEEEE. The CDR3 has 17 residues. The CDR3 sequence: CASSSLLEGPDRNEQFF. CDR3 sequence (DNA): TGTGCCAGCAGCTCTCTCCTTGAAGGTCCGGACCGCAATGAGCAGTTCTTC.